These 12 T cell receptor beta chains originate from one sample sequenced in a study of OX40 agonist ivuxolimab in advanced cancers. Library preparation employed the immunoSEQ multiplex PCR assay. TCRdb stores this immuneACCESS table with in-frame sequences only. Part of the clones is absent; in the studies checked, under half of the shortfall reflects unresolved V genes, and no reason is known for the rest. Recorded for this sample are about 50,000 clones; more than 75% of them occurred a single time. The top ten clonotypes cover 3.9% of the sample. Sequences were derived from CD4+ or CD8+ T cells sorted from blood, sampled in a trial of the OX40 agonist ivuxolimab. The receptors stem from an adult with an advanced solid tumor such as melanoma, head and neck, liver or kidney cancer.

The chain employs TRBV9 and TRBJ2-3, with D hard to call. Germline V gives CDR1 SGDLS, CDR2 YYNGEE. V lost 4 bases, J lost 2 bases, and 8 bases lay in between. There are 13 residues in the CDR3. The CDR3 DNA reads TGTGCCAGCAGCTTGACCGTCACAGATACGCAGTATTTT. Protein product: CASSLTVTDTQYF.

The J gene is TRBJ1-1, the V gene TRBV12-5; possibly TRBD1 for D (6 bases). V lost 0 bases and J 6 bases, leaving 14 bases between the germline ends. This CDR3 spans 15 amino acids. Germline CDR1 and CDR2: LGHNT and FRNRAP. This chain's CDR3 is CASGLVLGRGAEAFF. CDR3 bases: TGTGCTAGTGGTTTGGTACTTGGTAGGGGGGCTGAAGCTTTCTTT.

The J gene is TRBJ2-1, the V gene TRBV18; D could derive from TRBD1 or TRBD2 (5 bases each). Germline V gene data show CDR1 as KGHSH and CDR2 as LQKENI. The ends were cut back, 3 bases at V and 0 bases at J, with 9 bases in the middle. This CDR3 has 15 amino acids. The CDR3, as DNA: TGTGCCAGCTCACCCCCAGGGAGCTCCTACAATGAGCAGTTCTTC. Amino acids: CASSPPGSSYNEQFF.

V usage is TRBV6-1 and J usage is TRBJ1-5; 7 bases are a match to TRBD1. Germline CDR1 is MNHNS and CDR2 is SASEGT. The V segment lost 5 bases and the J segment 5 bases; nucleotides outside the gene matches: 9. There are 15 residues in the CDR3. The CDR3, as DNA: TGTGCCAGCAGTTCGCAGGGGGACGTCTATCAGCCCCAGCATTTT. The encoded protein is CASSSQGDVYQPQHF.

The CDR3 sequence: CAIRPGTGRDTEAFF. In nucleotides, the CDR3 is TGTGCCATCAGGCCCGGGACAGGGAGGGACACTGAAGCTTTCTTT. This chain joins TRBV10-3 and TRBJ1-1, with TRBD1 matching over 9 bases. The germline V gene encodes CDR1 ENHRY and CDR2 SYGVKD. J was trimmed by 3 bases and V by 6 bases; bases with no gene match: 8. The CDR3 is 15 amino acids.

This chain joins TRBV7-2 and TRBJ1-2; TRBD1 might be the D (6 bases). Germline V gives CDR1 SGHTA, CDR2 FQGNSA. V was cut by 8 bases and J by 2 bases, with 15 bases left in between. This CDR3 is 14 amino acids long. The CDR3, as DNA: TGTGCCAGCGATAGGAGGAGGGGGAACTATGGCTACACCTTC. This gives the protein CASDRRRGNYGYTF.

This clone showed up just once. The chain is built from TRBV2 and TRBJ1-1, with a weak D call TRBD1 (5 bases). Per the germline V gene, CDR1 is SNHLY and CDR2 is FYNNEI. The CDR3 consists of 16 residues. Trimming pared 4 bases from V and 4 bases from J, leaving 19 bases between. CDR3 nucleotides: TGTGCCAGCAGTGCCCAGGGTTTTTTGGGGGGCACTGAAGCTTTCTTT. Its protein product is CASSAQGFLGGTEAFF.

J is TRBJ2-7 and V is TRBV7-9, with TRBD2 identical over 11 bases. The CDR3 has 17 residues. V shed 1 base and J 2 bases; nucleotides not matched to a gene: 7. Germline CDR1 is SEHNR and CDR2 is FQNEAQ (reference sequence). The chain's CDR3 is CASSLDPFSGRAYEQYF. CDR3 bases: TGTGCCAGCAGCTTAGACCCTTTTAGCGGGAGGGCCTACGAGCAGTACTTC.

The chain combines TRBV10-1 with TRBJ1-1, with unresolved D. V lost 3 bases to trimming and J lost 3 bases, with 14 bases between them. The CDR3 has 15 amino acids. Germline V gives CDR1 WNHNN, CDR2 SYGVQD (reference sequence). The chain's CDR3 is CASSDQASWDTEAFF. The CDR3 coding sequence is TGCGCCAGCAGTGACCAGGCTAGTTGGGACACTGAAGCTTTCTTT.

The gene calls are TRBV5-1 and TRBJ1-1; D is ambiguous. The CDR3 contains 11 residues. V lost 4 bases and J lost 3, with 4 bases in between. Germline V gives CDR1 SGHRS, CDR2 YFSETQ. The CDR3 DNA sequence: TGCGCCAGCAGCAGAGACACTGAAGCTTTCTTT. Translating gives CASSRDTEAFF.

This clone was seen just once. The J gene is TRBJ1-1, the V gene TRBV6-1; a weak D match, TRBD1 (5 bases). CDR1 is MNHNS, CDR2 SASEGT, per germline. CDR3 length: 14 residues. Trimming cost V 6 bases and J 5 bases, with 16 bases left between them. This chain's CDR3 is CASRRLPQGTEAFF. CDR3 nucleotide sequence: TGTGCCAGCAGACGACTCCCTCAGGGAACTGAAGCTTTCTTT.

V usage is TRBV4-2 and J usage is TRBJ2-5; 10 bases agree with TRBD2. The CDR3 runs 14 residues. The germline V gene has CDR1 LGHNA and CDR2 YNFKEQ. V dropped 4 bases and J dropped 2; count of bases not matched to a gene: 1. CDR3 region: CASSLLAGQETQYF. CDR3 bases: TGTGCCAGCAGCCTACTAGCGGGACAAGAGACCCAGTACTTC.